This paragraph reports one T cell receptor beta chain. The antigen remains undetermined. This record comes from a study of identical twins. Every one of the donors was a healthy Caucasian. TCRdb itself ran the 5' RACE reads through MiXCR, one entry per CDR3 protein. The table records about 920,000 distinct CDR3 sequences, approximately 13% of them present only once. General observations from the study: While abundant cord blood beta clonotypes carried fewer insertions, memory repertoires showed no such pattern.

The data were also submitted as part of a second study, on yellow fever vaccine responses in identical twins.

The sequenced material came from PBMCs. This TCR was sampled from a woman aged 18-29 years in good health.

CDR3 coding DNA: TGCAGTGCTAGAGATAAGGGGACAGCCCACGAGCAGTACTTC. This encodes CSARDKGTAHEQYF. The chain recombines TRBV20-1 with TRBJ2-7; 7 bases are a match to TRBD1. The CDR3 loop spans 14 amino acids. The germline gives CDR1 DFQATT, CDR2 SNEGSKA (reference sequence). The V gene end was trimmed by 0 bases and the J gene end by 5 bases; junction bases not matched to a gene: 7.